The sequence of this T cell receptor beta chain was determined in a study of blood T cell repertoires in COVID-19. On the study more broadly: The study drew acute and convalescent COVID-19 samples from the United States, Italy and Spain.

V was trimmed by 6 bases and J by 4 bases, leaving 13 bases between them. The germline CDR1 and CDR2 sequences are MDHEN and SYDVKM. CDR3 length equals 15 residues. The authors' processing: Amplification of reference gene primers was used by the study to estimate nucleated cell counts. Using immunoSEQ multiplex PCR, the repertoire was profiled, and TCRdb retains in-frame clones only, with some absent. V and J calls plus clone size are reproduced from that table; the DNA served to infer D and trimming. The data show almost 95,000 clones, around three quarters seen once. This rearrangement joins TRBV28 to TRBJ1-6; D is possibly TRBD1 (5 bases). The source is a woman in her sixties or seventies in a cohort sampled during active or convalescent COVID-19. The sample consisted of peripheral blood. CDR3: CASSGRTSYNSPLHF. The CDR3 region has the DNA TGTGCCAGCAGCGGGCGGACAAGTTATAATTCACCCCTCCACTTT.